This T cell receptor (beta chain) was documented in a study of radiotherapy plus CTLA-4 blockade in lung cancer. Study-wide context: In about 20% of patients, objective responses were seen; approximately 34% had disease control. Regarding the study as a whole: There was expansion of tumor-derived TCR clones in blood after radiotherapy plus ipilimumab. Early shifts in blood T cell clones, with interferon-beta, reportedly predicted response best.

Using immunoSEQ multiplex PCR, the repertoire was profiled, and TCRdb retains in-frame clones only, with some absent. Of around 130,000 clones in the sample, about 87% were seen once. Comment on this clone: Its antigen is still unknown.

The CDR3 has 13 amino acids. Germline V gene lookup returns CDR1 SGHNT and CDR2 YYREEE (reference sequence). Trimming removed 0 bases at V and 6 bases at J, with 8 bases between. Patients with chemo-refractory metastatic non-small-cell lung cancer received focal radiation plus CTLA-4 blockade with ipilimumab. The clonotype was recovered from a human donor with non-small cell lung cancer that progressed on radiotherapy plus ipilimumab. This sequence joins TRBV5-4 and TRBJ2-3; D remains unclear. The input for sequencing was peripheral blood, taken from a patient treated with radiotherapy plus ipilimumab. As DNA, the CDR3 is TGTGCCAGCAGCTTGGACATGGGGGATACGCAGTATTTT. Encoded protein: CASSLDMGDTQYF.